This entry lists 24 T cell receptor beta chains sequenced from one sample in a study of identical twins. From the 5' RACE reads, TCRdb called clonotypes with MiXCR, one entry per CDR3 protein. The sample carries roughly 700,000 distinct CDR3 sequences, 8.5% to 9% recorded once. A further study also used this sample, focusing on yellow fever vaccine responses in identical twins.

The sample comprised PBMCs. All receptors derive from a woman between 18 and 29 years old in good health.

This rearrangement joins TRBV20-1 to TRBJ2-1; no clear D. Germline V lookup: CDR1 DFQATT, CDR2 SNEGSKA (reference sequence). The CDR3 totals 14 residues. V dropped 2 bases and J dropped 6 bases, with 14 bases sitting between them. The DNA of the CDR3 is TGCAGTGCTAGAACCAGCCCTAGGTTCAATGAGCAGTTCTTC. This translates into CSARTSPRFNEQFF.

The chain is built from TRBV5-4 and TRBJ2-2, with TRBD2 identical over 8 bases. The CDR3 spans 16 residues. Germline V gene sequence: CDR1 SGHNT, CDR2 YYREEE (reference sequence). The junction had 5 bases not matched to a gene; V was cut back by 0 bases and J by 4 bases. CDR3 region: CASSLDPAGATGELFF. As DNA, the CDR3 is TGTGCCAGCAGCTTGGATCCAGCGGGGGCCACCGGGGAGCTGTTTTTT. The full variable domain, rest sourced from reference TRBV5-4 and TRBJ2-2, is ETGVTQSPTHLIKTRGQQVTLRCSSQSGHNTVSWYQQALGQGPQFIFQYYREEENGRGNFPPRFSGLQFPNYSSELNVNALELDDSALYLCASSLDPAGATGELFFGEGSRLTVL.

The chain recombines TRBV7-9 with TRBJ2-5; perhaps TRBD2 as D (6 bases). The CDR3 consists of 16 residues. CDR1 and CDR2 (germline): SEHNR, FQNEAQ (reference sequence). The V and J ends lost 5 bases and 0 bases respectively, with 16 bases between them. The CDR3 loop reads CASSDGGALDQETQYF. CDR3 sequence (DNA): TGTGCCAGCAGCGACGGAGGGGCCCTTGACCAAGAGACCCAGTACTTC. The entire variable domain, with the rest obtained from reference TRBV7-9 and TRBJ2-5, is as follows: DTGVSQNPRHKITKRGQNVTFRCDPISEHNRLYWYRQTLGQGPEFLTYFQNEAQLEKSRLLSDRFSAERPKGSFSTLEIQRTEQGDSAMYLCASSDGGALDQETQYFGPGTRLLVL.

This clonotype was counted many times. CDR3 DNA sequence: TGTGCCAGCAGTACCCGGGAGAATTATGGCTACACCTTC. Its protein is CASSTRENYGYTF. This sequence joins TRBV12-3 or TRBV12-4 and TRBJ1-2, with D hard to call. The CDR3 contains 13 residues. Trimming shortened V by 5 bases and J by 5 bases, and 12 bases separated the two germline ends.

This clonotype was detected only a few times. This chain joins TRBV5-1 and TRBJ2-1, with D possibly being TRBD1 (6 bases). Trimming took off 0 bases at V and 5 bases at J, with 12 bases between the two ends. Germline V lookup: CDR1 SGHRS, CDR2 YFSETQ. There are 15 residues in the CDR3. The CDR3 reads CASSLEQGSDNEQFF. The CDR3 nucleotides are TGCGCCAGCAGCTTGGAACAGGGAAGCGACAATGAGCAGTTCTTC.

This clonotype came up a few times. This chain joins TRBV12-3 or TRBV12-4 and TRBJ2-2, with 11 nucleotides matching TRBD2. The CDR3 loop spans 17 amino acids. V trimming: 8 bases; J trimming: 4 bases; junction bases outside the gene matches: 12. As DNA, the CDR3 is TGTGCCAGCTCAGGTAGCGGGAGGGCCGGGGGCACCGGGGAGCTGTTTTTT. Amino acids: CASSGSGRAGGTGELFF.

In this sample, this clonotype turned up a few times. The chain couples TRBV24-1 to TRBJ2-1; perhaps TRBD2 as D (6 bases). The CDR3 runs to 18 residues. Trimming took off 0 bases at V and 5 bases at J, with 19 bases between the two ends. The germline V gene has CDR1 KGHDR and CDR2 SFDVKD. The DNA of the CDR3 is TGTGCCACCAGTGATTTGCAAGTGGGAGGAGGTAGAAACAATGAGCAGTTCTTC. Translated, it gives CATSDLQVGGGRNNEQFF.

This clonotype was observed a handful of times. The CDR3 reads CASSQAGTGVGELFF. DNA for the CDR3: TGCGCCAGCAGCCAAGCCGGGACAGGGGTCGGGGAGCTGTTTTTT. The chain couples TRBV4-3 to TRBJ2-2; 10 bases are shared with TRBD1. Germline CDR1 reads LGHNA; CDR2 reads YSLEER. V lost 1 base to trimming and J lost 7 bases; unmatched junction nucleotides: 3. The CDR3 consists of 15 residues.

This clonotype was counted a few times. This chain connects TRBV6-1 to TRBJ2-7, with D tentatively TRBD2 (6 bases). CDR1 and CDR2 (germline): MNHNS, SASEGT. Trimming left V 6 bases short and J 6 bases short, with 21 bases between. The CDR3 totals 15 residues. CDR3: CASSSSRDLATEQYF. Here the CDR3 DNA reads TGTGCCAGCAGCTCATCCCGGGACTTGGCTACCGAGCAGTACTTC.

The J gene is TRBJ2-2, the V gene TRBV6-5, with TRBD1 matching 11 bases. The V gene end was trimmed by 2 bases and the J gene end by 4 bases; junction bases not matched to a gene: 3. From germline, CDR1 is MNHEY and CDR2 SVGAGI. The length of the CDR3 is 16 residues. The CDR3 loop is CASSYGQGASTGELFF. The CDR3 coding sequence is TGTGCCAGCAGTTACGGACAGGGGGCCAGCACCGGGGAGCTGTTTTTT.

The V gene is TRBV27, the J gene TRBJ2-7, with TRBD2 identical over 10 bases. Germline-derived CDR1 and CDR2 are MNHEY and SMNVEV (reference sequence). V shed 4 bases and J 3 bases; nucleotides not matched to a gene: 15. This CDR3 is built from 18 residues. Here the CDR3 reads CASSSIEPRSGRNYEQYF. CDR3 coding DNA: TGTGCCAGCAGTTCTATAGAACCTCGTAGCGGGAGGAACTACGAGCAGTACTTC.

This clonotype was seen at least ten times. The chain has TRBV7-2 and TRBJ2-7, with 10 bases aligning to TRBD1. V shed 2 bases, J shed 2 bases, and the junction held 3 bases outside the gene matches. Germline V lookup: CDR1 SGHTA, CDR2 FQGNSA. This CDR3 region has 15 residues. In DNA, the CDR3 is TGTGCCAGCAGCTTACGGGGACAGGGGACCTACGAGCAGTACTTC. Its protein product is CASSLRGQGTYEQYF.

This clonotype was observed a handful of times. A read error may produce the germline difference seen at one junction end. The chain uses TRBV2 and TRBJ2-7; TRBD2 aligns across 12 bases. The V gene's germline CDR1 is SNHLY and CDR2 FYNNEI. This CDR3 is 11 amino acids long. This CDR3 is CASSRGLAGPF. Written as DNA, the CDR3 is TGTGCCAGCAGCCGGGGACTAGCGGGTCCTTTC. Full variable domain (missing parts from reference TRBV2 and TRBJ2-7): EPEVTQTPSHQVTQMGQEVILRCVPISNHLYFYWYRQILGQKVEFLVSFYNNEISEKSEIFDDQFSVERPDGSNFTLKIRSTKLEDSAMYFCASSRGLAGPFGPGTRLTVT.

The J gene is TRBJ2-5, the V gene TRBV11-1; the D is unclear. Germline lookup yields CDR1 SGHAT and CDR2 FQDESV (reference sequence). V lost 1 base and J lost 1, with 7 bases in between. The CDR3 spans 14 residues. The CDR3 sequence is CASSLGVSQETQYF. CDR3 DNA: TGTGCCAGCAGCTTAGGGGTCAGCCAAGAGACCCAGTACTTC.

This clonotype showed up many times. The J gene is TRBJ2-7, the V gene TRBV28; D gene unclear. Germline CDR1 is MDHEN and CDR2 is SYDVKM. V was pared by 3 bases and J by 1 base, with 13 bases between. CDR3 size: 15 residues. CDR3 sequence: CASSFSPGPSYEQYF. The CDR3 region has the DNA TGTGCCAGCAGTTTTTCGCCGGGTCCTTCCTACGAGCAGTACTTC. Full variable domain (remainder filled in from reference TRBV28 and TRBJ2-7): DVKVTQSSRYLVKRTGEKVFLECVQDMDHENMFWYRQDPGLGLRLIYFSYDVKMKEKGDIPEGYSVSREKKERFSLILESASTNQTSMYLCASSFSPGPSYEQYFGPGTRLTVT.

This chain links TRBV5-1 with TRBJ2-1, with 9 nucleotides matching TRBD2. This CDR3 comprises 19 residues. CDR1 and CDR2 (germline): SGHRS, YFSETQ. Losses at the gene ends were 4 bases for V and 2 bases for J; bases not matched to a gene: 16. The CDR3 nucleotides are TGCGCCAGCAGCCCGGCGAGAGGTAGCGGGAGTTCCACCTACAATGAGCAGTTCTTC. It specifies CASSPARGSGSSTYNEQFF.

This chain links TRBV20-1 with TRBJ2-1; 10 nucleotides agree with TRBD2. The CDR3 has 18 residues. CDR1 and CDR2 from the germline V gene are DFQATT and SNEGSKA (reference sequence). J lost 15 bases, V lost 0 bases, and 23 bases had no gene match. In DNA form, the CDR3 reads TGCAGTGCTAGAGAAGGGTCTCTCCGGACAATACTAGCGGGATTATCGTTCTTC. It specifies CSAREGSLRTILAGLSFF.

V and J are TRBV5-1 and TRBJ2-7, with TRBD1 matching over 7 bases. J lost 0 bases, V lost 0 bases, and 3 bases had no gene match. This CDR3 comprises 15 residues. In germline, CDR1 is SGHRS, CDR2 YFSETQ. The CDR3 nucleotides read TGCGCCAGCAGCTTGGAGGACAGGCCCTCCTACGAGCAGTACTTC. It specifies CASSLEDRPSYEQYF. Full variable domain (outside the CDR3, taken from reference TRBV5-1 and TRBJ2-7): KAGVTQTPRYLIKTRGQQVTLSCSPISGHRSVSWYQQTPGQGLQFLFEYFSETQRNKGNFPGRFSGRQFSNSRSEMNVSTLELGDSALYLCASSLEDRPSYEQYFGPGTRLTVT.

In this sample, this clonotype turned up many times. The chain recombines TRBV30 with TRBJ1-1; 8 bases align to TRBD1. Trimming removed 3 bases from V and 1 base from J; junction bases left unmatched: 1. The CDR3 length is 13 residues. Germline-derived CDR1 and CDR2 are GTSNPN and SVGIG (reference sequence). The CDR3 sequence: CAWRTGANTEAFF. CDR3 bases: TGTGCCTGGAGGACAGGGGCGAACACTGAAGCTTTCTTT.

The chain carries TRBV5-1 and TRBJ2-2; D is possibly TRBD1 (5 bases). Germline values: CDR1 SGHRS, CDR2 YFSETQ. The CDR3 extends over 14 amino acids. V lost 5 bases, J lost 1 base, and 9 bases lay in between. The CDR3 loop reads CASRITGNTGELFF. The DNA of the CDR3 is TGCGCCAGCAGGATAACAGGGAACACCGGGGAGCTGTTTTTT.

The sample holds a few counts of this clonotype. V is TRBV7-8 and J is TRBJ2-5, with D possibly TRBD1 on 6 matching bases. The length of the CDR3 is 16 residues. The V and J ends lost 1 base and 4 bases respectively, with 16 bases between them. The germline V gene has CDR1 SGHVS and CDR2 FQNEAQ. This CDR3 is CASSLVGQGIVETQYF. The CDR3 coding sequence is TGTGCCAGCAGCTTAGTGGGGCAGGGGATCGTAGAGACCCAGTACTTC.

Regarding this clonotype: A read error may explain this, as a much larger clone is one base away. V is TRBV29-1 and J is TRBJ2-3; D could derive from TRBD1 or TRBD2 (5 bases each). Germline V gene sequence: CDR1 SQVTM, CDR2 ANQGSEA. Trimming shortened V by 7 bases and J by 3 bases, and 17 bases separated the two germline ends. The CDR3 is 14 amino acids. This CDR3 reads CSAVTAWGTDTQYF. DNA of the CDR3: TGCAGCGCTGTGACCGCGTGGGGGACAGATACGCAGTATTTT.

This chain links TRBV7-2 with TRBJ2-1; D gene unclear. The CDR3 runs 16 residues. V lost 7 bases, J lost 0 bases, and 16 bases lay in between. Germline assignment: CDR1 SGHTA and CDR2 FQGNSA. CDR3 region: CASISPGPSSYNEQFF. The CDR3 DNA is TGTGCCAGCATCTCGCCCGGTCCCAGCTCCTACAATGAGCAGTTCTTC.

This chain uses TRBV5-1 with TRBJ1-2; D not certain. With 4 bases removed from V and 5 bases from J, the gap between germline ends came to 15 bases. Germline CDR1 SGHRS, CDR2 YFSETQ. This CDR3 region has 14 residues. CDR3 nucleotides: TGCGCCAGCAGCCCCGGGCCTCAATCATATGGCTACACCTTC. It specifies CASSPGPQSYGYTF.